This TCR beta chain appears in the sequencing data of a study of response to subunit inactivated influenza vaccine. TCRdb ran MiXCR on the RT-PCR reads and lists one entry per CDR3 protein. Among around 790,000 distinct CDR3 sequences listed, over 20% were seen once. There are 13 residues in the CDR3. V lost 4 bases and J lost 4; bases outside the gene matches: 4. The germline CDR1 and CDR2 sequences are DFQATT and SNEGSKA (reference sequence). About this clonotype itself: Its antigen remains unidentified.

Study results and limitations: It was the authors' suggestion that each seasonal influenza vaccination recruits few new T cells.

The chain employs TRBV20-1 and TRBJ2-7; 10 bases line up with TRBD2. The material sequenced was PBMCs from blood, taken roughly 5 days after vaccination. The sequence was obtained from a man aged 50 to 60 who received an inactivated influenza vaccine. This chain's CDR3 is CSAKREGLYEQYF. The CDR3 nucleotides read TGCAGTGCTAAGCGGGAGGGCCTATACGAGCAGTACTTC.